This entry lists 10 T cell receptor beta chains sequenced from one sample in a study of blood T cells in healthy people across ages. The second PCR ran about 7 to 12 cycles with a sample-barcoded 5' primer and J-beta primers. In TCRdb, the 5' RACE reads were re-called with MiXCR into one record per CDR3 protein. The sample records 1 million to 1.2 million distinct CDR3 sequences, roughly two fifths being singletons. The sequenced sample was blood. The receptors shown here come from a man between 18 and 29 years old in good health.

This clonotype was found a few times. The V call is TRBV5-6, the J call TRBJ2-1; D is tentatively TRBD1 or TRBD2 (5 bases each). Germline CDR1 SGHDT, CDR2 YYEEEE. This CDR3 has 16 residues. Trimming removed 2 bases from V and 8 bases from J, with 20 bases in between. In nucleotides, the CDR3 is TGTGCCAGCAGCTTCCTCGCTGGGGCGGGTGCGGATGAGCAGTTCTTC. Its protein is CASSFLAGAGADEQFF. The full variable domain, rest sourced from reference TRBV5-6 and TRBJ2-1, is DAGVTQSPTHLIKTRGQQVTLRCSPKSGHDTVSWYQQALGQGPQFIFQYYEEEERQRGNFPDRFSGHQFPNYSSELNVNALLLGDSALYLCASSFLAGAGADEQFFGPGTRLTVL.

The genes are TRBV15 and TRBJ2-5; 9 bases fit TRBD1. CDR3 length: 14 residues. Germline-derived CDR1 and CDR2 are LNHNV and YYDKDF (reference sequence). Trimming took 7 bases from V and 11 from J; bases not matched to a gene: 14. CDR3 loop: CATIRDRASDEQYF. CDR3 nucleotides: TGTGCCACCATCCGGGACAGGGCGAGCGATGAGCAGTACTTC.

The V and J genes are TRBV6-2 or TRBV6-3 and TRBJ1-5, with D hard to call. Looked up from germline, CDR1 is MNHEY and CDR2 is SVGEGT. Trimming took off 8 bases at V and 10 bases at J, with 12 bases between the two ends. The CDR3 is made up of 11 amino acids. CDR3 nucleotides: TGTGCCAGCGGTAATGGTGAACCCCAGCATTTT. Translated: CASGNGEPQHF.

Many counts were recorded for this clonotype. The J gene is TRBJ2-1, the V gene TRBV12-3 or TRBV12-4; the D gene is possibly TRBD1 (5 bases). The V end lost 1 base, the J end lost 4 bases, and 5 bases lay between the germline ends. This CDR3 is built from 13 residues. Here the CDR3 DNA reads TGTGCCAGCAGTTTAGGACAGTACAATGAGCAGTTCTTC. Protein product: CASSLGQYNEQFF.

The rearrangement uses TRBV9 and TRBJ1-5; a possible D gene is TRBD1 (6 bases). Looked up from germline, CDR1 is SGDLS and CDR2 is YYNGEE. The CDR3 covers 15 residues. The V end lost 2 bases, the J end lost 4 bases, and 13 bases lay between the germline ends. CDR3 nucleotides: TGTGCCAGCAGCGTCTCAGGGGATGGGAATCAGCCCCAGCATTTT. Translation gives CASSVSGDGNQPQHF.

The chain combines TRBV5-1 with TRBJ2-7; D might be TRBD2 (6 bases). This CDR3 is 14 amino acids long. Trimming pared 6 bases from V and 7 bases from J, leaving 20 bases between. Germline V gene data show CDR1 as SGHRS and CDR2 as YFSETQ. The CDR3 sequence is CASTLGGLRGEQYF. CDR3 nucleotides: TGCGCCAGCACTCTGGGGGGTTTACGCGGTGAGCAGTACTTC.

This clonotype was picked up a small number of times. V is TRBV20-1 and J is TRBJ1-4, with D uncertain. V was trimmed by 0 bases and J by 7 bases, leaving 18 bases between them. CDR1 is DFQATT and CDR2 is SNEGSKA in the germline V gene (reference sequence). The CDR3 loop spans 16 amino acids. Here the CDR3 DNA reads TGCAGTGCTAGAGACTTGTCCGGGCTTCACGCTGAAAAACTGTTTTTT. This encodes CSARDLSGLHAEKLFF.

This clonotype was seen a handful of times. The chain links TRBV12-3 or TRBV12-4 to TRBJ2-5; D call uncertain. The end of the DNA is better explained by TRBJ2-7, so the J call may be wrong. CDR3 length equals 13 residues. CDR3 nucleotide sequence: TGTGCCAGCAGTTTTGGCAGTAACGCCGAGCAGTACTTC. This translates into CASSFGSNAEQYF.

This clonotype turned up a few times. This chain links TRBV20-1 with TRBJ2-5; D uncertain. The V end lost 3 bases, the J end lost 1 base, and 6 bases lay between the germline ends. CDR3 length: 12 residues. CDR1 and CDR2 (germline): DFQATT, SNEGSKA (reference sequence). The CDR3 DNA sequence: TGCAGTGCTAGCTCGAGCCAAGAGACCCAGTACTTC. It specifies CSASSSQETQYF.

This chain uses TRBV4-2 with TRBJ2-1; TRBD2 matches at 11 bases. The germline V gene has CDR1 LGHNA and CDR2 YNFKEQ. The CDR3 covers 16 residues. The trim removed 0 bases at V and 9 bases at J, leaving 7 bases unmatched. CDR3: CASSQDGLAGKGEQFF. The CDR3 nucleotides are TGTGCCAGCAGCCAAGACGGACTAGCGGGCAAGGGTGAGCAGTTCTTC.